This TCR beta chain is from a study of CD8 T cells in ankylosing spondylitis. Study-wide results and limits: A TCR beta motif of under ten highly homologous variants seemed to mark ankylosing spondylitis blood.

The CDR3 is 15 amino acids. Trimming removed 0 bases at V and 6 bases at J, with 13 bases between. The germline V gene encodes CDR1 LGHDT and CDR2 YNNKEL (reference sequence). Worth noting for this clonotype: Its antigen is not identified.

TCRdb analysed the 5' RACE reads with MiXCR anew, one entry per CDR3 protein. The sample consists of about 220,000 distinct CDR3 sequences, approximately 16% of them appearing once. The sequence was collected from a male donor with ankylosing spondylitis. The chain uses TRBV3-1 and TRBJ2-3; the D gene could be TRBD1 or TRBD2 (5 bases each). The sample comprised blood, either unsorted or a sorted T cell fraction (not recorded which). CDR3: CASSQEGRVVDTQYF. CDR3 nucleotides: TGTGCCAGCAGCCAAGAGGGGCGGGTGGTCGATACGCAGTATTTT.